One sample yielded the 24 T cell receptor beta chains listed below, sequenced in a study of early T cells in non-severe SARS-CoV-2 infection. A single record per CDR3 protein comes from TCRdb applying MiXCR to the 5' RACE reads. The data contain about 70,000 distinct CDR3 sequences, approximately 12% of them singletons. The material sequenced was whole blood, taken at baseline. All receptors come from an adult who was a healthcare worker with PCR-confirmed SARS-CoV-2 infection or an uninfected control (not recorded which). The donor label of this sample is uncertain.

This clonotype was seen ten or more times. The rearrangement joins TRBV12-5 to TRBJ2-3; perhaps TRBD2 as D (6 bases). The CDR3 covers 14 residues. Between the trimmed V and J ends, which lost 5 bases and 3 bases, there was a span of 12 bases. The germline V gene has CDR1 LGHNT and CDR2 FRNRAP. The CDR3 loop is CASGAGRGTDTQYF. Here the CDR3 DNA reads TGTGCTAGTGGTGCCGGGAGAGGGACAGATACGCAGTATTTT.

This clonotype was seen ten or more times. The V call is TRBV12-3 or TRBV12-4, the J call TRBJ1-4; D is ambiguous. CDR3 length: 15 amino acids. Trimming removed 5 bases from V and 0 bases from J, with 10 bases in between. As DNA, the CDR3 is TGTGCCAGCAGTCCCCTCGGGGCAACTAATGAAAAACTGTTTTTT. Protein sequence: CASSPLGATNEKLFF.

This chain uses TRBV4-3 with TRBJ2-1; D remains unclear. CDR1 is LGHNA, CDR2 YSLEER, per germline. V was cut by 7 bases and J by 4 bases, with 11 bases left in between. CDR3 length equals 13 residues. CDR3 DNA: TGCGCCAGCATGATCCTTATTTACAATGAGCAGTTCTTC. This encodes CASMILIYNEQFF.

The chain has TRBV28 and TRBJ2-7; D is possibly TRBD2 (6 bases). V was clipped by 1 base and J by 2 bases, with 9 bases between them. The CDR3 is 14 amino acids. The germline CDR1 and CDR2 sequences are MDHEN and SYDVKM. Here the CDR3 reads CASSLSGSTYEQYF. DNA for the CDR3: TGTGCCAGCAGTTTATCCGGGAGTACCTACGAGCAGTACTTC. The complete variable domain, with remaining parts taken from reference TRBV28 and TRBJ2-7, reads DVKVTQSSRYLVKRTGEKVFLECVQDMDHENMFWYRQDPGLGLRLIYFSYDVKMKEKGDIPEGYSVSREKKERFSLILESASTNQTSMYLCASSLSGSTYEQYFGPGTRLTVT.

At least ten counts were recorded for this clonotype. V gene TRBV7-2 combines with J gene TRBJ1-5; 9 bases are shared with TRBD1. The CDR3 is made up of 14 amino acids. V shed 4 bases, J shed 4 bases, and the junction held 2 bases outside the gene matches. Per germline, CDR1 SGHTA and CDR2 FQGNSA. CDR3 in DNA: TGTGCCAGCAGCTCAGGGACAGGGAATCAGCCCCAGCATTTT. This translates into CASSSGTGNQPQHF.

This chain joins TRBV19 and TRBJ2-3, with TRBD2 matching 12 bases. The CDR3 is 15 residues long. The germline V gene encodes CDR1 LNHDA and CDR2 SQIVND (reference sequence). The J segment lost 5 bases and the V segment lost 8 bases, leaving 8 bases of the junction unmatched. This CDR3 reads CASAGLAGSKDTQYF. CDR3 DNA sequence: TGTGCCAGTGCCGGACTAGCGGGGTCCAAAGATACGCAGTATTTT. The full variable domain, completed using reference TRBV19 and TRBJ2-3, is DGGITQSPKYLFRKEGQNVTLSCEQNLNHDAMYWYRQDPGQGLRLIYYSQIVNDFQKGDIAEGYSVSREKKESFPLTVTSAQKNPTAFYLCASAGLAGSKDTQYFGPGTRLTVL.

This chain uses TRBV6-5 with TRBJ1-1; D unresolved. The CDR3 totals 13 residues. Trimming left V 2 bases short and J 4 bases short, with 8 bases between. Germline V gene sequence: CDR1 MNHEY, CDR2 SVGAGI. DNA for the CDR3: TGTGCCAGCAGTTACGACGGGGTCACTGAAGCTTTCTTT. Protein sequence: CASSYDGVTEAFF.

V is TRBV12-5 and J is TRBJ1-2; TRBD1 agrees at 11 bases. CDR3 length equals 18 residues. J was trimmed by 6 bases and V by 4 bases; bases with no gene match: 16. Germline lookup yields CDR1 LGHNT and CDR2 FRNRAP. The CDR3 region is CASGSRDRGFSGPDGYTF. Written as DNA, the CDR3 is TGTGCTAGTGGTTCCCGGGACAGGGGGTTCTCGGGACCGGATGGCTACACCTTC.

This chain joins TRBV11-2 and TRBJ1-3; D is unresolved. There are 13 residues in the CDR3. From germline, CDR1 is SGHAT and CDR2 FQNNGV. V dropped 6 bases and J dropped 3 bases, with 9 bases sitting between them. CDR3 residues: CASRDASGNTIYF. The DNA for the CDR3 is TGTGCCAGCAGGGATGCGAGTGGAAACACCATATATTTT.

This clonotype was recorded a few times. The chain combines TRBV11-2 with TRBJ1-2, with a tentative D call TRBD1 (5 bases). The germline CDR1 and CDR2 sequences are SGHAT and FQNNGV. Deletions cut 4 bases from V and 6 bases from J, with 15 bases between. This CDR3 has 14 amino acids. The CDR3 nucleotides are TGTGCCAGCAGCTCCCCGGGGCAGGGAAATGGCTACACCTTC. The encoded protein is CASSSPGQGNGYTF.

This clonotype was counted many times. The rearrangement links TRBV25-1 to TRBJ1-3; weak D call: TRBD1 (6 bases). The V end lost 6 bases, the J end lost 4 bases, and 19 bases lay between the germline ends. This CDR3 contains 16 residues. Germline CDR1 is MGHDK and CDR2 is SYGVNS. CDR3 bases: TGTGCCAGCAGCCTCCCCCCGGGGGGCGAAGGAAACACCATATATTTT. This translates into CASSLPPGGEGNTIYF.

This clonotype was seen repeatedly, ten times or more. The V call is TRBV6-2 or TRBV6-3, the J call TRBJ2-1, with 8 bases aligning to TRBD2. CDR3 length: 14 amino acids. Germline trimming cut 2 bases from V and 6 bases from J; bases unmatched to any gene: 3. Germline-derived CDR1 and CDR2 are MNHEY and SVGEGT. The CDR3 region is CASSYLSGGNEQFF. In DNA form, the CDR3 reads TGTGCCAGCAGTTACCTCAGCGGGGGCAATGAGCAGTTCTTC.

The V call is TRBV20-1, the J call TRBJ2-1; D remains ambiguous. Germline-derived CDR1 and CDR2 are DFQATT and SNEGSKA (reference sequence). Trimming removed 0 bases at V and 10 bases at J, with 7 bases between. The CDR3 length is 11 residues. DNA for the CDR3: TGCAGTGCTAGAGATACGCCGGAGCAGTTCTTC. Translated: CSARDTPEQFF.

The sample holds a few counts of this clonotype. The V and J genes are TRBV18 and TRBJ2-6; no reliable D call. The CDR3 covers 15 residues. V was shortened by 3 bases and J by 0 bases, with 6 bases between the two germline ends. Germline V CDR1 and CDR2: KGHSH, LQKENI. The CDR3 spells CASSPLSSGANVLTF. As DNA, the CDR3 is TGTGCCAGCTCACCCCTGAGCTCTGGGGCCAACGTCCTGACTTTC.

The chain carries TRBV3-1 and TRBJ2-3, with D maybe TRBD2 (6 bases). V was clipped by 1 base and J by 10 bases, with 9 bases between them. The CDR3 is 12 amino acids. Germline loops: CDR1 LGHDT, CDR2 YNNKEL (reference sequence). CDR3 region: CASSQVGGAQYF. The CDR3 bases are TGTGCCAGCAGCCAAGTTGGAGGGGCGCAGTATTTT.

This chain links TRBV2 with TRBJ2-4; TRBD2 matches at 12 bases. CDR1 and CDR2 from the germline V gene are SNHLY and FYNNEI. V lost 4 bases and J lost 6; bases outside the gene matches: 4. CDR3 length: 15 residues. The CDR3 loop reads CASSGLAGAANIQYF. The DNA for the CDR3 is TGTGCCAGCAGTGGACTAGCGGGAGCAGCAAACATTCAGTACTTC.

The J gene is TRBJ1-1, the V gene TRBV11-2, with D possibly TRBD1 on 6 matching bases. Trimming removed 6 bases from V and 5 bases from J, with 19 bases in between. The V gene's germline CDR1 is SGHAT and CDR2 FQNNGV. This CDR3 has 15 amino acids. The chain's CDR3 is CASSSFQRGLTEAFF. The CDR3, as DNA: TGTGCCAGCAGTTCTTTTCAGAGGGGGTTGACTGAAGCTTTCTTT.

This clonotype was counted between two and nine times. V is TRBV5-1 and J is TRBJ2-2; 8 bases map to TRBD1. The germline gives CDR1 SGHRS, CDR2 YFSETQ. This CDR3 has 15 amino acids. J was trimmed by 7 bases and V by 1 base; bases with no gene match: 6. DNA for the CDR3: TGCGCCAGCAGCTTGTCACAGGGGGACGGCGGGGAGCTGTTTTTT. It codes for CASSLSQGDGGELFF.

The rearrangement joins TRBV6-2 or TRBV6-3 to TRBJ2-7; the match to TRBD2 covers 13 bases. Germline V CDR1 and CDR2: MNHEY, SVGEGT. The CDR3 loop spans 16 amino acids. Germline trimming cut 6 bases from V and 3 bases from J; bases unmatched to any gene: 8. The CDR3 bases are TGTGCCAGCAGAAAAACCGGGACTAGCGGGATCTACGAGCAGTACTTC. Its translation is CASRKTGTSGIYEQYF.

The chain has TRBV29-1 and TRBJ2-4; 9 bases match TRBD2. CDR1 is SQVTM and CDR2 is ANQGSEA in the germline V gene. With 3 bases clipped from V and 5 bases from J, the junction kept 2 bases outside the gene matches. This CDR3 has 13 residues. The CDR3 DNA is TGCAGCGTTGACTTAGCGGGGGAAAACATTCAGTACTTC. Its translation is CSVDLAGENIQYF.

This chain connects TRBV9 to TRBJ2-3; D not resolved. The V end lost 4 bases, the J end lost 0 bases, and 9 bases lay between the germline ends. CDR1 SGDLS and CDR2 YYNGEE come from the germline V gene. This CDR3 comprises 14 residues. DNA of the CDR3: TGTGCCAGCAGCCTCGATCCTAGCACAGATACGCAGTATTTT. It specifies CASSLDPSTDTQYF.

The chain carries TRBV6-1 and TRBJ1-5; D is unresolved. CDR1 and CDR2 (germline): MNHNS, SASEGT. CDR3 size: 15 residues. Trimming pared 4 bases from V and 1 base from J, leaving 11 bases between. As DNA, the CDR3 is TGTGCCAGCAGTGCCGGGCAGTTAAGCAATCAGCCCCAGCATTTT. It yields the protein CASSAGQLSNQPQHF.

J is TRBJ1-2 and V is TRBV18; the D is unclear. The CDR3 is 13 amino acids. The V gene lost 0 bases and the J gene lost 7 bases, with 9 bases spanning the gap. Germline-derived CDR1 and CDR2 are KGHSH and LQKENI. DNA for the CDR3: TGTGCCAGCTCACCACCCTACAGCGGTGGCTACACCTTC. Protein sequence: CASSPPYSGGYTF.

The chain couples TRBV9 to TRBJ2-7, with TRBD2 as a possible D gene (6 bases). V was shortened by 4 bases and J by 4 bases, with 15 bases between the two germline ends. Germline loops: CDR1 SGDLS, CDR2 YYNGEE. This CDR3 is built from 14 residues. The CDR3 is CASSRDSGRYEQYF. The CDR3 nucleotides are TGTGCCAGCAGCCGGGACTCAGGAAGATACGAGCAGTACTTC. The entire variable domain, with the rest obtained from reference TRBV9 and TRBJ2-7, is as follows: DSGVTQTPKHLITATGQRVTLRCSPRSGDLSVYWYQQSLDQGLQFLIQYYNGEERAKGNILERFSAQQFPDLHSELNLSSLELGDSALYFCASSRDSGRYEQYFGPGTRLTVT.